Following are 25 T cell receptor beta chains from one sample sequenced in a study of cytomegalovirus exposure and HLA in healthy donors. The PCR ran on 60 Vbeta and 13 Jbeta primers. The method was immunoSEQ multiplex PCR; TCRdb's version includes in-frame clones alone and lacks a portion of them. Of 80,000 to 95,000 clones listed, around three quarters are singletons. The sample taken for sequencing was PBMCs. These receptors originate from a woman in her 50s in good health and CMV-seropositive.

This clone was detected a few times. The chain employs TRBV4-1 and TRBJ2-7; tentative D call: TRBD2 (6 bases). Trimming removed 1 base from V and 2 bases from J, with 6 bases in between. This CDR3 spans 13 amino acids. Germline values: CDR1 MGHRA, CDR2 YSYEKL. This CDR3 is CASSQGTTYEQYF. CDR3 nucleotide sequence: TGCGCCAGCAGCCAAGGGACTACCTACGAGCAGTACTTC.

The chain has TRBV29-1 and TRBJ1-2, with a tentative D call TRBD1 (5 bases). CDR1 and CDR2 (germline): SQVTM, ANQGSEA. The V end lost 6 bases, the J end lost 8 bases, and 16 bases lay between the germline ends. This CDR3 is 12 amino acids long. The DNA of the CDR3 is TGCAGCGTGGGGCAGGTCGGATGGGGCTACACCTTC. It translates to CSVGQVGWGYTF.

This chain uses TRBV11-2 with TRBJ2-7; 10 nucleotides match TRBD1. V gave up 5 bases and J gave up 4 bases; unmatched junction bases: 5. Per germline, CDR1 SGHAT and CDR2 FQNNGV. The CDR3 runs to 14 residues. The CDR3 spells CASSRDRGHYEQYF. The DNA for the CDR3 is TGTGCCAGCAGCCGCGACAGGGGGCATTACGAGCAGTACTTC.

V gene TRBV9 combines with J gene TRBJ2-3; 9 bases fit TRBD1. CDR1 and CDR2 from the germline V gene are SGDLS and YYNGEE. The CDR3 runs to 17 residues. V lost 0 bases to trimming and J lost 4 bases; unmatched junction nucleotides: 9. The CDR3 coding sequence is TGTGCCAGCAGCGTAGTGGGCGGGACAGGGACAGCAGATACGCAGTATTTT. It specifies CASSVVGGTGTADTQYF.

This clone was detected once. The gene calls are TRBV7-8 and TRBJ2-7; 8 nucleotides match TRBD2. The CDR3 is 12 amino acids. With 5 bases clipped from V and 6 bases from J, the junction kept 3 bases outside the gene matches. Germline V CDR1 and CDR2: SGHVS, FQNEAQ. The CDR3 protein is CASSQSGGEQYF. DNA for the CDR3: TGTGCCAGCAGCCAGAGCGGGGGCGAGCAGTACTTC.

This clone was recorded a few times. The chain recombines TRBV5-1 with TRBJ2-3; 11 bases map to TRBD2. J lost 4 bases, V lost 5 bases, and 15 bases had no gene match. The germline V gene encodes CDR1 SGHRS and CDR2 YFSETQ. The CDR3 is made up of 18 amino acids. The CDR3 DNA sequence: TGCGCCAGCAGAGTACTAGCGGGAGAGTCCAGGTTCCCAGATACGCAGTATTTT. Translation: CASRVLAGESRFPDTQYF. Variable domain in full (rest from reference TRBV5-1 and TRBJ2-3): KAGVTQTPRYLIKTRGQQVTLSCSPISGHRSVSWYQQTPGQGLQFLFEYFSETQRNKGNFPGRFSGRQFSNSRSEMNVSTLELGDSALYLCASRVLAGESRFPDTQYFGPGTRLTVL.

The chain employs TRBV2 and TRBJ2-1, with 7 nucleotides matching TRBD1. CDR1 is SNHLY, CDR2 FYNNEI, per germline. This CDR3 has 11 amino acids. V lost 8 bases to trimming and J lost 8 bases; unmatched junction nucleotides: 3. CDR3 nucleotide sequence: TGTGCCAGCCCAACAGGGGATGAGCAGTTCTTC. Translation: CASPTGDEQFF.

The chain carries TRBV11-2 and TRBJ2-1; TRBD2 agrees at 9 bases. In germline, CDR1 is SGHAT, CDR2 FQNNGV. This CDR3 region has 13 residues. The V and J ends lost 9 bases and 8 bases, in that order; junction bases with no gene match: 8. CDR3 DNA: TGTGCCAGTCAGCGGGAGGAATCCGATGAGCAGTTCTTC. This sequence encodes CASQREESDEQFF.

The chain employs TRBV6-1 and TRBJ1-5; 10 nucleotides align to TRBD1. Germline values: CDR1 MNHNS, CDR2 SASEGT. The CDR3 extends over 15 amino acids. V shed 4 bases, J shed 5 bases, and the junction held 5 bases outside the gene matches. This chain's CDR3 is CASSGDRGWDQPQHF. In DNA, the CDR3 is TGTGCCAGCAGTGGGGACAGGGGTTGGGATCAGCCCCAGCATTTT.

This clone showed up just a few times. The chain is built from TRBV28 and TRBJ2-1; D is possibly TRBD1 (6 bases). The CDR3 covers 16 residues. In germline, CDR1 is MDHEN, CDR2 SYDVKM. V lost 6 bases, J lost 0 bases, and 15 bases lay in between. The CDR3 nucleotides are TGTGCCAGCAGCTTAACAGGGAGTCTCTCCTACAATGAGCAGTTCTTC. It codes for CASSLTGSLSYNEQFF. The entire variable domain, with the rest obtained from reference TRBV28 and TRBJ2-1, is as follows: DVKVTQSSRYLVKRTGEKVFLECVQDMDHENMFWYRQDPGLGLRLIYFSYDVKMKEKGDIPEGYSVSREKKERFSLILESASTNQTSMYLCASSLTGSLSYNEQFFGPGTRLTVL.

V usage is TRBV5-1 and J usage is TRBJ2-5, with 7 bases that match TRBD1. Germline V gene data show CDR1 as SGHRS and CDR2 as YFSETQ. This CDR3 is 13 amino acids long. Trimming at V came to 7 bases and at J to 2 bases, leaving 5 bases not matched to a gene. Written as DNA, the CDR3 is TGCGCCAGCTCACGGGACAGACAAGAGACCCAGTACTTC. Amino acids: CASSRDRQETQYF.

This chain joins TRBV16 and TRBJ1-2; possibly TRBD1 for D (5 bases). CDR1 and CDR2 (germline): KGHSY, FQNENV. V was clipped by 3 bases and J by 6 bases, with 14 bases between them. The CDR3 extends over 14 amino acids. CDR3 residues: CASSQAGKVDGYTF. In nucleotides, the CDR3 is TGTGCCAGCAGCCAGGCAGGGAAGGTTGATGGCTACACCTTC.

This clone was counted only a few times. The chain recombines TRBV19 with TRBJ2-2, with a tentative D call TRBD1 (5 bases). Germline CDR1 LNHDA, CDR2 SQIVND (reference sequence). The CDR3 sequence is 12 residues long. Trimming cost V 10 bases and J 6 bases, with 12 bases left between them. CDR3: CAISQGPGELFF. DNA for the CDR3: TGTGCCATCTCCCAGGGTCCCGGGGAGCTGTTTTTT.

This sequence joins TRBV15 and TRBJ2-3; the D gene is possibly TRBD2 (5 bases). Germline CDR1 LNHNV, CDR2 YYDKDF (reference sequence). The CDR3 consists of 15 residues. Trimming removed 1 base at V and 0 bases at J, with 8 bases between. DNA of the CDR3: TGTGCCACCAGCAGAGGAGGACTGAGCACAGATACGCAGTATTTT. Encoded protein: CATSRGGLSTDTQYF.

This chain links TRBV7-9 with TRBJ1-3; D remains ambiguous. This CDR3 has 17 amino acids. V dropped 8 bases and J dropped 4 bases, with 24 bases sitting between them. Germline V lookup: CDR1 SEHNR, CDR2 FQNEAQ (reference sequence). In DNA form, the CDR3 reads TGTGCCAGCGGCCCCCCGGTTCGTCAGGCGGGGGGAAACACCATATATTTT. Amino acids: CASGPPVRQAGGNTIYF.

The genes are TRBV14 and TRBJ2-7; maybe TRBD1 (6 bases). Germline-derived CDR1 and CDR2 are SGHDN and FVKESK. The V gene lost 5 bases and the J gene lost 0 bases, with 11 bases spanning the gap. This CDR3 has 14 amino acids. This CDR3 reads CASSVTGPSYEQYF. The CDR3 region has the DNA TGTGCCAGCAGCGTTACAGGGCCCTCCTACGAGCAGTACTTC.

In this sample, this clone turned up once. The chain employs TRBV29-1 and TRBJ1-2; 9 bases fit TRBD1. The CDR3 is 12 amino acids. Germline V CDR1 and CDR2: SQVTM, ANQGSEA. V dropped 6 bases and J dropped 2; count of bases not matched to a gene: 1. CDR3 region: CSVGTGNYGYTF. In nucleotides, the CDR3 is TGCAGCGTAGGGACAGGGAACTATGGCTACACCTTC. Full variable domain (outside the CDR3, taken from reference TRBV29-1 and TRBJ1-2): SAVISQKPSRDICQRGTSLTIQCQVDSQVTMMFWYRQQPGQSLTLIATANQGSEATYESGFVIDKFPISRPNLTFSTLTVSNMSPEDSSIYLCSVGTGNYGYTFGSGTRLTVV.

The chain carries TRBV5-1 and TRBJ1-4; D gene ambiguous. There are 15 residues in the CDR3. Germline CDR1 reads SGHRS; CDR2 reads YFSETQ. V dropped 5 bases and J dropped 1 base, with 12 bases sitting between them. The CDR3 DNA reads as TGCGCCAGCAGTTCGAACACTATAACTAATGAAAAACTGTTTTTT. Protein sequence: CASSSNTITNEKLFF.

The V gene is TRBV9, the J gene TRBJ2-3; TRBD1 is a possible D gene (6 bases). CDR3 size: 16 residues. The V end lost 4 bases, the J end lost 0 bases, and 15 bases lay between the germline ends. Germline CDR1 reads SGDLS; CDR2 reads YYNGEE. The CDR3 DNA is TGTGCCAGCAGCTCCCAGAGACAGGTTAGCACAGATACGCAGTATTTT. It yields the protein CASSSQRQVSTDTQYF.

The V call is TRBV25-1, the J call TRBJ2-3; D perhaps matches TRBD2 (7 bases). V was cut by 3 bases and J by 5 bases, with 15 bases left in between. The CDR3 extends over 15 amino acids. CDR1 is MGHDK, CDR2 SYGVNS, per germline. DNA of the CDR3: TGTGCCAGCAGTGACCGGGGGGCCCCGGGAGATACGCAGTATTTT. It encodes CASSDRGAPGDTQYF.

The genes are TRBV6-1 and TRBJ1-2; 10 nucleotides agree with TRBD1. CDR1 and CDR2 (germline): MNHNS, SASEGT. V gave up 5 bases and J gave up 3 bases; unmatched junction bases: 6. This CDR3 has 15 residues. This CDR3 reads CASSRTGTGDYGYTF. The CDR3 DNA is TGTGCCAGCAGTCGAACCGGGACAGGGGACTATGGCTACACCTTC.

The chain employs TRBV7-6 and TRBJ2-7; D remains ambiguous. Germline CDR1 is SGHVS and CDR2 is FNYEAQ. Trimming removed 2 bases from V and 0 bases from J, with 8 bases in between. The CDR3 consists of 14 residues. The CDR3 loop reads CASSLQSSSYEQYF. DNA for the CDR3: TGTGCCAGCAGCTTACAATCGAGCTCCTACGAGCAGTACTTC.

The chain recombines TRBV6-5 with TRBJ2-1; perhaps TRBD1 as D (6 bases). The germline V gene has CDR1 MNHEY and CDR2 SVGAGI. The CDR3 sequence is 14 residues long. With 6 bases removed from V and 8 bases from J, the gap between germline ends came to 17 bases. The DNA for the CDR3 is TGTGCCAGCAGGAACCAGAGGGGGTGGGATGAGCAGTTCTTC. Amino acids: CASRNQRGWDEQFF.

The gene calls are TRBV7-2 and TRBJ1-2, with D perhaps matching TRBD1 (6 bases). The V gene's germline CDR1 is SGHTA and CDR2 FQGNSA. Trimming took 1 base from V and 4 from J, leaving 10 bases between them. The CDR3 runs 14 residues. CDR3: CASSLGGQSYGYTF. The CDR3 nucleotides read TGTGCCAGCAGCTTAGGGGGGCAGAGCTATGGCTACACCTTC.

The chain recombines TRBV7-2 with TRBJ2-3; D is undetermined. V lost 2 bases and J 4 bases, leaving 10 bases between the germline ends. Germline loops: CDR1 SGHTA, CDR2 FQGNSA. CDR3 size: 14 residues. The CDR3 is CASSLSRSPDTQYF. The CDR3 DNA is TGTGCCAGCAGCTTATCCAGGTCCCCAGATACGCAGTATTTT.